The TCR beta chain under discussion was sequenced for a study of T cell changes during pregnancy in multiple sclerosis. This clone was seen a few times. V shed 3 bases and J shed 0 bases, with 11 bases lying between them. Germline V gene lookup returns CDR1 LNHDA and CDR2 SQIVND (reference sequence). The CDR3 spans 15 residues. Method: immunoSEQ multiplex PCR; TCRdb's copy keeps in-frame clones and lacks some. Found here are roughly 100,000 clones, under 95% of them singletons; the top ten hold 1.6%. The TCR was taken from a female donor with multiple sclerosis, enrolled in a pregnancy study. This sequence joins TRBV19 and TRBJ1-1; perhaps TRBD1 as D (6 bases). The sample here was peripheral blood, taken before pregnancy. In DNA, the CDR3 is TGTGCCAGTAGTATGAGGACAGCGATGAACACTGAAGCTTTCTTT. It codes for CASSMRTAMNTEAFF.